Shown below are 8 T cell receptor beta chains from a single sample sequenced in a study of CD8 T cells in ankylosing spondylitis. Study observations and caveats: In ankylosing spondylitis blood, a motif of several highly homologous TCR beta variants appeared characteristic.

TCRdb called the 5' RACE reads again in MiXCR, with one record for every CDR3 protein. In the table there are approximately 540,000 distinct CDR3 sequences, approximately 11% of which are singletons. These receptors lack a known antigen. Material for sequencing was blood, either unsorted or a sorted T cell fraction (not recorded which). The receptors originated from a male donor with ankylosing spondylitis.

V gene TRBV28 combines with J gene TRBJ1-2; D uncertain. Germline values: CDR1 MDHEN, CDR2 SYDVKM. V lost 8 bases to trimming and J lost 5 bases, with 15 bases between them. The CDR3 is 13 residues long. CDR3 coding DNA: TGTGCCAGCCAAAGCCCGCCGATATATGGCTACACCTTC. Protein product: CASQSPPIYGYTF.

The chain couples TRBV11-1 to TRBJ1-4; the match to TRBD1 covers 9 bases. V gave up 3 bases and J gave up 7 bases; unmatched junction bases: 9. Looked up from germline, CDR1 is SGHAT and CDR2 is FQDESV (reference sequence). This CDR3 contains 16 residues. CDR3 bases: TGTGCCAGCAGCTTTACCGGGACAGGGAGGAGTGAAAAACTGTTTTTT. Protein product: CASSFTGTGRSEKLFF.

CDR3 nucleotides: TGTGCCAGCAGCTGGGGCGGGACAGGGGGCATTCAGTACTTC. Translation gives CASSWGGTGGIQYF. The chain employs TRBV7-2 and TRBJ2-4, with 11 nucleotides matching TRBD1. Germline V CDR1 and CDR2: SGHTA, FQGNSA. The J segment lost 9 bases and the V segment lost 4 bases, leaving 5 bases of the junction unmatched. The CDR3 contains 14 residues.

This clonotype has only a few counts. The rearrangement uses TRBV6-1 and TRBJ1-1; D is uncertain. V was pared by 1 base and J by 1 base, with 4 bases between. The CDR3 extends over 13 amino acids. The V gene's germline CDR1 is MNHNS and CDR2 SASEGT. The CDR3 DNA reads TGTGCCAGCAGTGAAGAGGCGAACACTGAAGCTTTCTTT. Its translation is CASSEEANTEAFF.

The chain is built from TRBV4-1 and TRBJ1-1, with D uncertain. The germline gives CDR1 MGHRA, CDR2 YSYEKL. V lost 0 bases, J lost 1 base, and 6 bases lay in between. This CDR3 is 14 amino acids long. CDR3 sequence (DNA): TGCGCCAGCAGCCAAGACCGGGCGAACACTGAAGCTTTCTTT. It yields the protein CASSQDRANTEAFF.

This clonotype came up a few times. V is TRBV20-1 and J is TRBJ2-1; TRBD2 matches at 7 bases. CDR3 size: 16 residues. With 5 bases clipped from V and 1 base from J, the junction kept 11 bases outside the gene matches. The germline V gene has CDR1 DFQATT and CDR2 SNEGSKA (reference sequence). The chain's CDR3 is CSAHLTSHDSYNEQFF. In DNA form, the CDR3 reads TGCAGTGCTCATTTGACTAGCCATGATTCCTACAATGAGCAGTTCTTC.

This clonotype was counted a few times. The chain has TRBV19 and TRBJ1-1, with TRBD1 matching 8 bases. Germline assignment: CDR1 LNHDA and CDR2 SQIVND (reference sequence). J was trimmed by 0 bases and V by 5 bases; bases with no gene match: 8. This CDR3 spans 16 amino acids. CDR3 DNA: TGTGCCAGTAGTCCCCGGACAGGGCGCATGAACACTGAAGCTTTCTTT. Its translation: CASSPRTGRMNTEAFF.

In this sample, this clonotype turned up a few times. A read error is possible here, since a much larger clone lies one base away. The chain employs TRBV6-1 and TRBJ1-2; possibly TRBD1 for D (5 bases). This CDR3 is built from 13 residues. Trimming shortened V by 5 bases and J by 3 bases, and 10 bases separated the two germline ends. Looked up from germline, CDR1 is MNHNS and CDR2 is SASEGT. The DNA for the CDR3 is TGTGCCAGCAGTCCGGGACCCGACTATGGCTACACCTTC. This gives the protein CASSPGPDYGYTF.